The entry below gives a single T cell receptor beta chain sequence along with its context. The CDR3 length is 15 residues. With 1 base removed from V and 2 bases from J, the gap between germline ends came to 12 bases. Germline V gene data show CDR1 as SGDLS and CDR2 as YYNGEE. The sample originates from a study of shared clonotypes between healthy human individuals. The table came from immunoSEQ multiplex PCR; TCRdb's copy has only in-frame clones and leaves some out. The sample contains about 1.5 million clones, roughly 96% of which appear only once. The chain recombines TRBV9 with TRBJ2-5; the D is unclear. The TCR was taken from a man aged 25-45 years in good health. Sequenced material: naive CD4+ T cells sorted from blood. Subset denoted: CD45RA+ positively selected. In DNA form, the CDR3 reads TGTGCCAGCAGCGTAACTCCTTTAGAACAAGAGACCCAGTACTTC. This codes for CASSVTPLEQETQYF.